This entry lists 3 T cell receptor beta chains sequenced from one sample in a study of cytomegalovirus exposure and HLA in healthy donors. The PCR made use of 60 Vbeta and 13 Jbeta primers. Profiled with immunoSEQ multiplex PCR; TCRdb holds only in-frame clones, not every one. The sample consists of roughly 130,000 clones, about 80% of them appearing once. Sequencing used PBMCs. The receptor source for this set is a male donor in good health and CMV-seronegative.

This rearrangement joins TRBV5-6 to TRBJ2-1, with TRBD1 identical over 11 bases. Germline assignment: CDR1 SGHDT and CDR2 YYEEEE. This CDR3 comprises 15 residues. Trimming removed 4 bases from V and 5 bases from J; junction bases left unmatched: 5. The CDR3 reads CASSPRTGGHNEQFF. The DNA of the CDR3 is TGTGCCAGCAGCCCCCGGACAGGGGGCCACAATGAGCAGTTCTTC.

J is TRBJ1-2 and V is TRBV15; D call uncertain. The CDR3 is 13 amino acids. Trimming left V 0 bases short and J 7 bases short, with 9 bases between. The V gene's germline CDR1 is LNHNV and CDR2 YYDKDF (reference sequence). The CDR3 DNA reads TGTGCCACCAGCAGAGATTGGGGAGGTGGCTACACCTTC. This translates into CATSRDWGGGYTF.

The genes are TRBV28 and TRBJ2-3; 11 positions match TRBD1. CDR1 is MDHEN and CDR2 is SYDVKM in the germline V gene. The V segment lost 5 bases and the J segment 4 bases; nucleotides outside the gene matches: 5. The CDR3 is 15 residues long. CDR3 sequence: CASSLGQGAADTQYF. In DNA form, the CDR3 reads TGTGCCAGCAGTCTCGGACAGGGGGCGGCAGATACGCAGTATTTT.